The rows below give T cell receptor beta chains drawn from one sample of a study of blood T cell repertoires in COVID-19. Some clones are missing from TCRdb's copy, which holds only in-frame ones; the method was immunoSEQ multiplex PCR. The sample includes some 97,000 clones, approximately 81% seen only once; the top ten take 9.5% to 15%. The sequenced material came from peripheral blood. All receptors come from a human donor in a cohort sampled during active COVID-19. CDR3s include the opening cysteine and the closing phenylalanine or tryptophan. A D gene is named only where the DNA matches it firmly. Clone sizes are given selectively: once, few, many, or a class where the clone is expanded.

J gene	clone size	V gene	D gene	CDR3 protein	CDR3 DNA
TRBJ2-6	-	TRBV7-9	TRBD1	CASSPLPGQGVTGANVLTF	TGTGCCAGCAGCCCGCTTCCGGGACAGGGAGTAACTGGGGCCAACGTCCTGACTTTC
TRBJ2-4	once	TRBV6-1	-	CASSDRDTQYF	TGTGCCAGCAGTGACCGGGACACTCAGTACTTC
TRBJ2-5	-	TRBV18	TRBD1	CASSPGQQEETQYF	TGTGCCAGCTCACCGGGACAGCAAGAAGAGACCCAGTACTTC
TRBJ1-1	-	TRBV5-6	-	CASSLNMNTEAFF	TGTGCCAGCAGCCTCAACATGAACACTGAAGCTTTCTTT
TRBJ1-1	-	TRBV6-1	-	CASSEFREKGWTEAFF	TGTGCCAGCAGTGAGTTTAGGGAGAAGGGTTGGACTGAAGCTTTCTTT
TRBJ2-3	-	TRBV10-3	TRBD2	CAISASGTSGTDTQYF	TGTGCCATCAGTGCATCCGGGACTAGCGGGACAGATACGCAGTATTTT
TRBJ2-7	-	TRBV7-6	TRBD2	CASSPRNSGDSEQYF	TGTGCCAGCAGCCCACGCAACAGCGGGGATAGCGAGCAGTACTTC
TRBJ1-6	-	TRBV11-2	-	CASSLDFDRASPLHF	TGTGCCAGCAGCTTAGATTTTGACAGAGCTTCACCCCTCCACTTT
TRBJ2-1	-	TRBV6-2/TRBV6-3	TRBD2	CASSFLLAGVSNEQFF	TGTGCCAGCAGTTTCCTCCTAGCGGGAGTCAGCAATGAGCAGTTCTTC
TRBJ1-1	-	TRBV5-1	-	CASSPQLTGNTEAFF	TGCGCCAGCAGCCCCCAACTGACAGGGAACACTGAAGCTTTCTTT
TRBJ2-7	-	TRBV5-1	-	CASSLAQSGEQYF	TGCGCCAGCAGCTTGGCACAATCGGGCGAGCAGTACTTC
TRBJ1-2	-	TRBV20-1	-	CSAADSYGYTF	TGCAGTGCTGCGGACAGCTATGGCTACACCTTC
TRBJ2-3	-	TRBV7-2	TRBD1	CASSRAGTVDTQYF	TGTGCCAGCAGCCGCGCCGGGACAGTCGATACGCAGTATTTT
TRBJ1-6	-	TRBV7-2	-	CASSLDTLHSPLHF	TGTGCCAGCAGCTTGGACACGCTACATTCACCCCTCCACTTT
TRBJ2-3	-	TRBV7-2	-	CASSLEAADTQYF	TGTGCCAGCAGCTTAGAAGCGGCAGATACGCAGTATTTT
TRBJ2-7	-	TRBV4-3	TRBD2	CASSNLRTSGSRVEQYF	TGCGCCAGCAGCAACTTACGGACTAGCGGGAGCAGGGTCGAGCAGTACTTC
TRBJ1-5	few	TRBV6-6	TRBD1	CASSSATGGSNQPQHF	TGTGCCAGCAGTTCCGCAACAGGGGGTAGCAATCAGCCCCAGCATTTT
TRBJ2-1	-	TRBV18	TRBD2	CASSPPRGGSYNEQFF	TGTGCCAGCTCACCGCCACGGGGGGGCTCCTACAATGAGCAGTTCTTC
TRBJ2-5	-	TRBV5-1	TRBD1	CASSLLETGYQETQYF	TGCGCCAGCAGCTTGCTCGAGACAGGGTACCAAGAGACCCAGTACTTC
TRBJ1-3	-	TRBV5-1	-	CASAPGVSGNTIYF	TGCGCCAGCGCCCCCGGGGTCTCTGGAAACACCATATATTTT
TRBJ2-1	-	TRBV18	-	CASSPTGTEQFF	TGTGCCAGCTCACCAACAGGGACTGAGCAGTTCTTC
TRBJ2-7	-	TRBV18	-	CASSPPPGAIEEQYF	TGTGCCAGCTCACCCCCTCCGGGAGCGATCGAGGAGCAGTACTTC